This TCR beta chain was profiled in a study of shared clonotypes between healthy human individuals. Study summary: Per-donor plates numbered three CD4 naive, three CD4 memory, two CD8 naive and one CD8 memory.

Assay used: immunoSEQ multiplex PCR; TCRdb lists only in-frame clones, some missing. The sample holds hundreds of thousands of clones, about three quarters seen once. The CDR3 is made up of 14 amino acids. V was trimmed by 3 bases and J by 0 bases, leaving 9 bases between them. CDR1 is SGHNT and CDR2 is YYREEE in the germline V gene (reference sequence). There are a few counts of this clone. Antigen: not known. Notes on the study in general: Relative to clonotypes present in all four donors, those not shared had lower generation probabilities.

V is TRBV5-4 and J is TRBJ1-1; D may be TRBD1 (5 bases). The sequence came from a woman aged 30 to 39 in good health. Sequencing input: memory CD4+ T cells sorted from blood. Sample subset: CD45RA-negative fraction. CDR3 coding DNA: TGTGCCAGCAGCTGGACACAAATGAACACTGAAGCTTTCTTT. As protein: CASSWTQMNTEAFF.